This T cell receptor (beta chain) was retrieved from a study of T cell repertoires in cytomegalovirus infection. MiXCR, applied by TCRdb to the reads, yields one record per CDR3 protein. The data hold around 770,000 distinct CDR3 sequences, with under 35% observed a single time. As concerns this clonotype: Its antigen is still unknown.

There are 14 residues in the CDR3. Germline lookup yields CDR1 MNHEY and CDR2 SMNVEV (reference sequence). Unmatched junction bases numbered 4, after V lost 7 bases and J lost 1 base. The clonotype comes from a human donor in good health (CMV status not recorded). Some clones in this sample may be carry-over from other donors' samples. Source: cultured CD8+ T cells from PBMCs, taken from culture after CMV antigen stimulation. The rearrangement joins TRBV27 to TRBJ2-4; 7 bases match TRBD2. The CDR3 DNA reads TGTGCCAGCACCCCCGGGGGGGCCAAAAACATTCAGTACTTC. It is translated as CASTPGGAKNIQYF.